In its sample, the clone carrying this T cell receptor (beta chain) was seen many times. The V gene lost 3 bases and the J gene lost 7 bases, with 16 bases spanning the gap. The CDR3 length is 14 residues. Germline V CDR1 and CDR2: MGHDK, SYGVNS. Expressed TCRB transcripts were sequenced after all isolated RNA was converted to cDNA. Generated by immunoSEQ multiplex PCR, the TCRdb table keeps only in-frame clones and is missing some. Here the sample spans approximately 150,000 clones, more than 9% being singletons. Averaging about 0.12 L, one heparinised blood draw came from each individual donor. This specimen belongs to a study of beta chain features in type 1 diabetes. Study-wide context: Examination spanned around 100,000,000 sorted cells from all samples.

This TCR came from a man aged 18 to 29 in good health. Input material: naive CD4+ T cells from blood. The chain links TRBV25-1 to TRBJ2-7, with D possibly TRBD1 on 5 matching bases. CDR3 protein: CASSETAGSREQYF. CDR3 coding DNA: TGTGCCAGCAGTGAGACAGCCGGATCTCGGGAGCAGTACTTC.